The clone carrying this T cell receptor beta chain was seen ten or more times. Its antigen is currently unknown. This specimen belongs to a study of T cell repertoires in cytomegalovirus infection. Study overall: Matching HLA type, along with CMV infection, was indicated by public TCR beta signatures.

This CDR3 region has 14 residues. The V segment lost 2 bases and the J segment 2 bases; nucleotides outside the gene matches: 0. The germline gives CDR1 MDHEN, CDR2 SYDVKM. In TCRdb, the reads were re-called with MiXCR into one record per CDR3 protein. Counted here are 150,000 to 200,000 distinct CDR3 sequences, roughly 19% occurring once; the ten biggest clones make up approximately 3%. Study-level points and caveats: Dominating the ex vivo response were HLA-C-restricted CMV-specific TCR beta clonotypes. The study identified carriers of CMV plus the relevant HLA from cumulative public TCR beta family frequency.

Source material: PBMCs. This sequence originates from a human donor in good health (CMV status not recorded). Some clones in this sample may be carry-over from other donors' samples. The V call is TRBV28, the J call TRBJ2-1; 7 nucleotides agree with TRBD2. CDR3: CASSLSGAYNEQFF. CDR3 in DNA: TGTGCCAGCAGTTTAAGCGGGGCCTACAATGAGCAGTTCTTC.